This T cell receptor (beta chain) was documented in a study of cytomegalovirus exposure and HLA in healthy donors. This clone was observed a handful of times. Primers for the PCR totalled 60 Vbeta and 13 Jbeta. Authors' analysis steps: There were about 80 million unique TCR beta chains by a later count, and some 10 million of them were shared. Assay: immunoSEQ multiplex PCR; the TCRdb copy retains only in-frame clones and omits some. V, J and clone size derive from that table, while D and trimming were established from the DNA sequence. The table has about 130,000 clones, 77% seen once; the top ten hold 10% to 15%. Germline lookup yields CDR1 GTSNPN and CDR2 SVGIG (reference sequence). Trimming shortened V by 2 bases and J by 3 bases, and 4 bases separated the two germline ends. The CDR3 has 11 amino acids.

The chain has TRBV30 and TRBJ1-1, with unresolved D. Sequencing was performed on PBMCs. The sequence was collected from a woman between 35 and 50 years old in good health and CMV-seropositive. Here the CDR3 reads CAWSRDTEAFF. DNA for the CDR3: TGTGCCTGGAGTCGGGACACTGAAGCTTTCTTT.